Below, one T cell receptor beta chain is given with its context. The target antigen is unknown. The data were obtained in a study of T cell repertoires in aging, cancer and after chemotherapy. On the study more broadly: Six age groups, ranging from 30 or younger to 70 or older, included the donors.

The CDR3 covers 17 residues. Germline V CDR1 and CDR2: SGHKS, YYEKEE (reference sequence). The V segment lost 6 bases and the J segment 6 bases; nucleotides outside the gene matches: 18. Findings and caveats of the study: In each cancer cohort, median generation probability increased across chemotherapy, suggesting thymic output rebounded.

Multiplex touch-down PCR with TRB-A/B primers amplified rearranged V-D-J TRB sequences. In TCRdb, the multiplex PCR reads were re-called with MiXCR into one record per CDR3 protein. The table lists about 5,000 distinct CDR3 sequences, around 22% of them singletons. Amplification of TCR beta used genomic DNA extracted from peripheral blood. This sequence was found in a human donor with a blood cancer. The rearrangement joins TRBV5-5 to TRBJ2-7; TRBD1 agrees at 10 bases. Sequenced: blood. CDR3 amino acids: CASNRTGQGSFLIEQYF. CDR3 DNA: TGTGCCAGCAACCGAACGGGACAGGGGTCCTTCTTAATCGAGCAGTACTTC.